These 32 T cell receptor beta chains share one sample of origin, sequenced in a study of blood T cell repertoires in COVID-19. Clones were read by immunoSEQ multiplex PCR, and TCRdb kept only the in-frame ones, dropping some. The data contain under 200,000 clones, approximately 86% of them singletons. The sequenced sample consisted of PBMCs or T cells enriched from blood (not recorded which). These receptors all come from a woman aged 55-69 years with acute COVID-19.

This sequence joins TRBV7-2 and TRBJ2-2; D gene ambiguous. Trimming removed 5 bases from V and 11 bases from J, with 21 bases in between. Per the germline V gene, CDR1 is SGHTA and CDR2 is FQGNSA. There are 15 residues in the CDR3. Here the CDR3 reads CASSPLISTGSELFF. The CDR3 DNA is TGTGCCAGCAGCCCTTTAATTAGTACCGGGTCCGAGCTGTTTTTT.

In nucleotides, the CDR3 is TGCGCCAGCAGCCTGAGGACAGGGAGGAGCACCGGGGAGCTGTTTTTT. This translates into CASSLRTGRSTGELFF. V gene TRBV5-1 combines with J gene TRBJ2-2; 8 positions match TRBD1. J was trimmed by 4 bases and V by 4 bases; bases with no gene match: 9. Germline V gene lookup returns CDR1 SGHRS and CDR2 YFSETQ. This CDR3 has 16 amino acids.

The chain joins TRBV7-9 to TRBJ2-7; 13 bases agree with TRBD2. The CDR3 spans 15 residues. Trimming cost V 4 bases and J 6 bases; bases outside gene matches: 6. The germline V gene has CDR1 SEHNR and CDR2 FQNEAQ (reference sequence). The CDR3 nucleotides are TGTGCCAGCAGCTCGCCGGGACTAGCGGGGCTCGAGCAGTACTTC. It is translated as CASSSPGLAGLEQYF.

V and J are TRBV19 and TRBJ2-3, with TRBD2 identical over 8 bases. Germline-derived CDR1 and CDR2 are LNHDA and SQIVND (reference sequence). The CDR3 consists of 13 residues. J gave up 7 bases and V 7 bases, and 7 bases lay outside the gene matches. The CDR3 sequence is CASNRPGGYTQYF. CDR3 coding DNA: TGTGCCAGTAATCGTCCGGGGGGGTATACGCAGTATTTT. Together with reference TRBV19 and TRBJ2-3, the CDR3 gives the full variable domain: DGGITQSPKYLFRKEGQNVTLSCEQNLNHDAMYWYRQDPGQGLRLIYYSQIVNDFQKGDIAEGYSVSREKKESFPLTVTSAQKNPTAFYLCASNRPGGYTQYFGPGTRLTVL.

The chain joins TRBV12-1 to TRBJ1-5; the D segment call TRBD1 is taken from the table without a DNA check. TRBV12-1 is a documented pseudogene. The CDR3 extends over 12 amino acids. The DNA for the CDR3 is TGTGCCAGCGTCAGGGGGAATCAGCCCCAGCATTTT. Its translation: CASVRGNQPQHF.

The chain joins TRBV5-4 to TRBJ1-1; 8 bases align to TRBD1. This CDR3 comprises 13 residues. After removal of 8 bases from V and 5 bases from J, the junction contained 8 bases not matched to a gene. Germline CDR1 SGHNT, CDR2 YYREEE (reference sequence). In DNA, the CDR3 is TGTGCCAGAGGTCAACAGGGGGGTACTGAAGCTTTCTTT. Amino acids: CARGQQGGTEAFF.

The rearrangement joins TRBV6-4 to TRBJ1-5; 9 bases fit TRBD1. The trim removed 4 bases at V and 3 bases at J, leaving 7 bases unmatched. Germline CDR1 and CDR2: MRHNA and SNTAGT. The CDR3 is made up of 16 amino acids. The CDR3 nucleotides read TGTGCCAGCAGTGGTCAACAGGGGGCTCCCAATCAGCCCCAGCATTTT. It codes for CASSGQQGAPNQPQHF.

The chain employs TRBV29-1 and TRBJ2-7; the D gene is possibly TRBD2 (7 bases). V was clipped by 7 bases and J by 6 bases, with 22 bases between them. The germline gives CDR1 SQVTM, CDR2 ANQGSEA. CDR3 length equals 14 residues. For the CDR3, the DNA is TGCAGCGCGGGGGGCAGGGGAAATACTGGCGAGCAGTACTTC. Protein product: CSAGGRGNTGEQYF.

The rearrangement links TRBV5-1 to TRBJ1-1, with a possible D match to TRBD1 (5 bases). The CDR3 sequence is 14 residues long. From germline, CDR1 is SGHRS and CDR2 YFSETQ. The V and J ends lost 0 bases and 11 bases respectively, with 17 bases between them. The DNA for the CDR3 is TGCGCCAGCAGCTTGGGGCAGGGTCGATCAGGGGCTTTCTTT. This translates into CASSLGQGRSGAFF.

J is TRBJ2-3 and V is TRBV27, with TRBD2 matching 16 bases. CDR3 length equals 17 residues. Germline CDR1 MNHEY, CDR2 SMNVEV (reference sequence). With 5 bases clipped from V and 6 bases from J, the junction kept 8 bases outside the gene matches. CDR3 DNA sequence: TGTGCCAGCAGTCCGGGGACTAGCGGGGGGGCAAGGGATACGCAGTATTTT. This gives the protein CASSPGTSGGARDTQYF.

This rearrangement joins TRBV30 to TRBJ2-3; no definite D call. The CDR3 extends over 12 amino acids. Germline loops: CDR1 GTSNPN, CDR2 SVGIG (reference sequence). Trimming took off 0 bases at V and 7 bases at J, with 8 bases between the two ends. CDR3: CAWSVRSYTQYF. CDR3 nucleotide sequence: TGTGCCTGGAGTGTAAGGAGTTATACGCAGTATTTT. Full variable domain (missing parts from reference TRBV30 and TRBJ2-3): SQTIHQWPATLVQPVGSPLSLECTVEGTSNPNLYWYRQAAGRGLQLLFYSVGIGQISSEVPQNLSASRPQDRQFILSSKKLLLSDSGFYLCAWSVRSYTQYFGPGTRLTVL.

This rearrangement joins TRBV28 to TRBJ1-6, with no clear D. The CDR3 runs 11 residues. Germline loops: CDR1 MDHEN, CDR2 SYDVKM. Trimming took 4 bases from V and 14 from J, leaving 9 bases between them. The CDR3 spells CASSSDRSLHF. The CDR3 DNA follows: TGTGCCAGCAGTTCTGATCGGTCCCTCCACTTT.

This chain uses TRBV9 with TRBJ2-1; 10 nucleotides align to TRBD2. The CDR3 length is 17 residues. CDR1 and CDR2 (germline): SGDLS, YYNGEE. Trimming at V came to 4 bases and at J to 8 bases, leaving 15 bases not matched to a gene. The CDR3 DNA sequence: TGTGCCAGCAGCCCCCCGCTGAGCGGGGGGGCCCGCGATGAGCAGTTCTTC. Its protein is CASSPPLSGGARDEQFF.

The chain links TRBV6-5 to TRBJ2-1; D is perhaps TRBD1 (6 bases). The length of the CDR3 is 14 residues. Germline CDR1 and CDR2: MNHEY and SVGAGI. The V and J ends lost 6 bases and 8 bases respectively, with 17 bases between them. The CDR3 loop reads CASSPTGPGHEQFF. The CDR3 nucleotides are TGTGCCAGCAGCCCGACAGGCCCGGGACATGAGCAGTTCTTC.

V is TRBV3-1 (or the pseudogene TRBV3-2) and J is TRBJ1-6; possible D gene TRBD1, 5 bases. V shed 0 bases and J shed 12 bases, with 27 bases lying between them. The germline gives CDR1 LGHDT, CDR2 YNNKEL (reference sequence). This CDR3 is 19 amino acids long. CDR3 protein: CASSQDFGPPGLIRGPLHF. The DNA for the CDR3 is TGTGCCAGCAGCCAAGATTTTGGCCCCCCGGGACTTATTCGGGGACCCCTCCACTTT.

The chain couples TRBV24-1 to TRBJ2-1; possible D gene TRBD2, 6 bases. The CDR3 sequence is 12 residues long. Germline V CDR1 and CDR2: KGHDR, SFDVKD. The V and J ends lost 2 bases and 11 bases respectively, with 9 bases between them. CDR3 DNA: TGTGCCACCAGTGATTGGAGGGAGAAGCAGTTCTTC. Protein: CATSDWREKQFF.

The chain is built from TRBV10-3 and TRBJ2-1, with a possible D match to TRBD2 (5 bases). Germline values: CDR1 ENHRY, CDR2 SYGVKD. This CDR3 has 13 residues. Trimming removed 6 bases from V and 7 bases from J, with 13 bases in between. CDR3 sequence reads: CAIRAGIKNEQFF. CDR3 nucleotides: TGTGCCATCAGGGCGGGCATAAAGAATGAGCAGTTCTTC.

The chain recombines TRBV19 with TRBJ2-1; TRBD1 agrees at 7 bases. V lost 5 bases, J lost 4 bases, and 5 bases stayed unmatched. CDR3 size: 14 residues. Per germline, CDR1 LNHDA and CDR2 SQIVND (reference sequence). CDR3 sequence: CASSPGTAYNEQFF. For the CDR3, the DNA is TGTGCCAGTAGTCCCGGGACAGCATACAATGAGCAGTTCTTC.

This clone was seen once. V and J are TRBV19 and TRBJ2-2; 9 bases match TRBD1. The germline CDR1 and CDR2 sequences are LNHDA and SQIVND (reference sequence). CDR3 size: 17 residues. Trimming cost V 8 bases and J 1 base; bases outside gene matches: 11. CDR3 nucleotide sequence: TGTGCCAGTCGCCCGCGACCGGGACAGGGGAACACCGGGGAGCTGTTTTTT. Protein: CASRPRPGQGNTGELFF.

This clone was detected a few times. The CDR3 DNA follows: TGTGCCAGCTCACCTTTGTACCAGGGGGCGTCTGGAAACACCATATATTTT. Its protein is CASSPLYQGASGNTIYF. The rearrangement links TRBV18 to TRBJ1-3; 8 nucleotides align to TRBD1. V lost 3 bases, J lost 1 base, and 8 bases stayed unmatched. Germline CDR1 and CDR2: KGHSH and LQKENI. CDR3 length equals 17 residues.

V is TRBV15 and J is TRBJ1-2; 8 bases fit TRBD1. V gave up 3 bases and J gave up 4 bases; unmatched junction bases: 13. The CDR3 is 17 amino acids. Looked up from germline, CDR1 is LNHNV and CDR2 is YYDKDF (reference sequence). The CDR3: CATSSSGQGPHRYGYTF. As DNA, the CDR3 is TGTGCCACCAGCAGTTCCGGACAGGGCCCACACCGCTATGGCTACACCTTC.

This clone has more than one count but fewer than ten. The genes are TRBV6-2 or TRBV6-3 and TRBJ1-5; D not resolved. Deletions cut 5 bases from V and 7 bases from J, with 9 bases between. This CDR3 contains 12 residues. Germline CDR1 reads MNHEY; CDR2 reads SVGEGT. The DNA of the CDR3 is TGTGCCAGCAGTGGGAGCTTACAGCCCCAGCATTTT. Residues: CASSGSLQPQHF.

J is TRBJ2-1 and V is TRBV5-4; 10 bases map to TRBD2. Looked up from germline, CDR1 is SGHNT and CDR2 is YYREEE (reference sequence). The CDR3 length is 15 residues. V trimming: 4 bases; J trimming: 1 base; junction bases outside the gene matches: 2. CDR3: CASSRTSGSYNEQFF. CDR3 bases: TGTGCCAGCAGCCGGACTAGCGGTTCCTACAATGAGCAGTTCTTC.

Concerning this clone: Sequence at one end of the junction differs from germline and may be a read error. The rearrangement joins TRBV12-3 or TRBV12-4 to TRBJ1-5; TRBD1 might be the D (6 bases). The CDR3 is 8 residues long. CDR3 sequence: CASSPRGF. CDR3 bases: TGTGCCAGCAGCCCCAGGGGATTT.

This sequence joins TRBV6-2 or TRBV6-3 and TRBJ2-7, with TRBD1 identical over 7 bases. The CDR3 loop spans 17 amino acids. Trimming cost V 6 bases and J 2 bases; bases outside gene matches: 16. The germline CDR1 and CDR2 sequences are MNHEY and SVGEGT. The CDR3 DNA sequence: TGTGCCAGCAGACCTAAACCTTCGACAGGGAGTACCTACGAGCAGTACGTC. Its translation: CASRPKPSTGSTYEQYV.

The rearrangement uses TRBV7-9 and TRBJ2-1; maybe TRBD2 (6 bases). Trimming cost V 1 base and J 10 bases, with 14 bases left between them. CDR3 length: 14 residues. Germline loops: CDR1 SEHNR, CDR2 FQNEAQ (reference sequence). The CDR3 DNA reads as TGTGCCAGCAGCTTAGGTGGAGGGGAAAGCGAGCAGTTCTTC. Amino acid sequence: CASSLGGGESEQFF. The entire variable domain, with the rest obtained from reference TRBV7-9 and TRBJ2-1, is as follows: DTGVSQNPRHKITKRGQNVTFRCDPISEHNRLYWYRQTLGQGPEFLTYFQNEAQLEKSRLLSDRFSAERPKGSFSTLEIQRTEQGDSAMYLCASSLGGGESEQFFGPGTRLTVL.

V and J are TRBV2 and TRBJ2-1, with 8 nucleotides matching TRBD2. Germline CDR1 and CDR2: SNHLY and FYNNEI. The CDR3 consists of 15 residues. V dropped 4 bases and J dropped 5; count of bases not matched to a gene: 7. The CDR3 bases are TGTGCCAGCAGTGCCCTCGGGGGGGCTCACAATGAGCAGTTCTTC. Amino acid sequence: CASSALGGAHNEQFF.

The chain joins TRBV10-1 to TRBJ2-3, with D possibly matching TRBD2 (5 bases). This CDR3 has 15 residues. V lost 0 bases to trimming and J lost 5 bases, with 12 bases between them. Germline CDR1 is WNHNN and CDR2 is SYGVQD (reference sequence). CDR3 nucleotide sequence: TGCGCCAGCAGTGAGTCCCGGGGTAGTGGAGATACGCAGTATTTT. Translation gives CASSESRGSGDTQYF.

The chain uses TRBV3-1 (or the pseudogene TRBV3-2) and TRBJ2-3; the match to TRBD2 covers 8 bases. V was pared by 0 bases and J by 4 bases, with 6 bases of the junction left unmatched. The germline gives CDR1 LGHDT, CDR2 YNNKEL (reference sequence). The CDR3 loop spans 16 amino acids. CDR3 DNA: TGTGCCAGCAGCCAAGATCTGGGGACTAGGGCAGATACGCAGTATTTT. It yields the protein CASSQDLGTRADTQYF.

This chain links TRBV24-1 with TRBJ2-1; D not certain. The V gene lost 4 bases and the J gene lost 8 bases, with 8 bases spanning the gap. Per germline, CDR1 KGHDR and CDR2 SFDVKD. The CDR3 length is 12 residues. CDR3 protein: CATSDRFYEQFF. The DNA of the CDR3 is TGTGCCACCAGTGACAGATTCTATGAGCAGTTCTTC.

The rearrangement links TRBV27 to TRBJ2-5; 15 nucleotides match TRBD2. The length of the CDR3 is 15 residues. CDR1 and CDR2 (germline): MNHEY, SMNVEV (reference sequence). V lost 4 bases to trimming and J lost 5 bases; unmatched junction nucleotides: 2. CDR3 sequence: CASSSGTSGRETQYF. CDR3 nucleotides: TGTGCCAGCAGTTCCGGGACTAGCGGGAGGGAGACCCAGTACTTC.

The chain employs TRBV4-3 and TRBJ1-2; D is ambiguous. CDR1 and CDR2 (germline): LGHNA, YSLEER. V lost 1 base to trimming and J lost 1 base, with 13 bases between them. The CDR3 is made up of 16 amino acids. CDR3 DNA sequence: TGCGCCAGCAGCCAAGTAGTCGGGGAGGATAACTATGGCTACACCTTC. Its translation: CASSQVVGEDNYGYTF.